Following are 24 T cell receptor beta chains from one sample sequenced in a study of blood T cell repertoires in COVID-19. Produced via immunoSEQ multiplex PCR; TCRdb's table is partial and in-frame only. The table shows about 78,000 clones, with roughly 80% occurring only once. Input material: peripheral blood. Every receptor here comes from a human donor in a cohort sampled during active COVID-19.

DNA of the CDR3: TGTGCCAGCAGCTTACGGGGCAGGGGCGCTGACTCACCCCTCCACTTT. Amino acid sequence: CASSLRGRGADSPLHF. This chain uses TRBV7-3 with TRBJ1-6; TRBD1 is a possible D gene (6 bases). CDR3 length: 16 residues. V was clipped by 2 bases and J by 10 bases, with 18 bases between them. Germline-derived CDR1 and CDR2 are SGHTA and FQGTGA.

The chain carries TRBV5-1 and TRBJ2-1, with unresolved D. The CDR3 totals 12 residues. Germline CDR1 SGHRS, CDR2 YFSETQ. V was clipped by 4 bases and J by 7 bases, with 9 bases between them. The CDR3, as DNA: TGCGCCAGCAGCCTACAGAGAAATGAGCAGTTCTTC. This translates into CASSLQRNEQFF.

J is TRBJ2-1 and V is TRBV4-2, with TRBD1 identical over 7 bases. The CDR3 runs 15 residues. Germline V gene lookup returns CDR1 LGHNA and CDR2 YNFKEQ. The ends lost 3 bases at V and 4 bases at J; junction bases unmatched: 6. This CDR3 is CASSQFKGAYNEQFF. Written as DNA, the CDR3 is TGTGCCAGCAGCCAGTTTAAGGGGGCTTACAATGAGCAGTTCTTC.

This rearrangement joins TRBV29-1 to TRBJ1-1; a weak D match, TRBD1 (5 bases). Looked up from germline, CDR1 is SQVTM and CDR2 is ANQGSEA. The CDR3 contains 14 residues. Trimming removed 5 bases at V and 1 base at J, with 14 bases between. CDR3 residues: CSVKADSSNTEAFF. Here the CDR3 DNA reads TGCAGCGTTAAAGCCGACAGTTCGAACACTGAAGCTTTCTTT. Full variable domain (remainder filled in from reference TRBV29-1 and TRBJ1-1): SAVISQKPSRDICQRGTSLTIQCQVDSQVTMMFWYRQQPGQSLTLIATANQGSEATYESGFVIDKFPISRPNLTFSTLTVSNMSPEDSSIYLCSVKADSSNTEAFFGQGTRLTVV.

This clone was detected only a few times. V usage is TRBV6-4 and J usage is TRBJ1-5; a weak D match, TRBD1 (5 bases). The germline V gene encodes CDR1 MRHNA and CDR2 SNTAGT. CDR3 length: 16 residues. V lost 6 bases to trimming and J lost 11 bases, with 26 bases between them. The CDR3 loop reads CASSPDSGQGSRAQHF. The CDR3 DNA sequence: TGTGCCAGCAGCCCCGACTCCGGGCAGGGTAGCAGGGCCCAGCATTTT.

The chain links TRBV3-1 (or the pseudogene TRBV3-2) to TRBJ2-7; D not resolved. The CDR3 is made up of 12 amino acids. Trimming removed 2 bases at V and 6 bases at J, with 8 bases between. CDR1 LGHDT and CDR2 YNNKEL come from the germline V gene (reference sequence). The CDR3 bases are TGTGCCAGCAGCCAATCTCGGAGCGAGCAGTACTTC. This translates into CASSQSRSEQYF.

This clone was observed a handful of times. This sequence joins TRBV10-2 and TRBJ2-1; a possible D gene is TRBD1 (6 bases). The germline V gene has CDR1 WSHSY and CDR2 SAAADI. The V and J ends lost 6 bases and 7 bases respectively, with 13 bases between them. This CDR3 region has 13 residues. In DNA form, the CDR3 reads TGCGCCAGCAGACCCGGACAGTGGAATGAGCAGTTCTTC. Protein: CASRPGQWNEQFF.

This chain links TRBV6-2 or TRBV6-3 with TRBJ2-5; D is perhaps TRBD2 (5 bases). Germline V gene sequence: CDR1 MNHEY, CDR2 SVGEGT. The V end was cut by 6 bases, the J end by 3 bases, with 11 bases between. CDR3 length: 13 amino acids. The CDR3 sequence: CASSHSGEETQYF. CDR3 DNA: TGTGCCAGCAGCCACAGCGGTGAAGAGACCCAGTACTTC.

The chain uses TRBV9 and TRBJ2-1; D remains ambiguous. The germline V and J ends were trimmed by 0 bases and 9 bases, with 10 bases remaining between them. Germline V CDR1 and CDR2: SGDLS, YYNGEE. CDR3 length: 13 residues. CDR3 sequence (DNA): TGTGCCAGCAGCGTAGCTAAGGAGAGTGAGCAGTTCTTC. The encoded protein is CASSVAKESEQFF. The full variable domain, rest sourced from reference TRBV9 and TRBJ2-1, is DSGVTQTPKHLITATGQRVTLRCSPRSGDLSVYWYQQSLDQGLQFLIQYYNGEERAKGNILERFSAQQFPDLHSELNLSSLELGDSALYFCASSVAKESEQFFGPGTRLTVL.

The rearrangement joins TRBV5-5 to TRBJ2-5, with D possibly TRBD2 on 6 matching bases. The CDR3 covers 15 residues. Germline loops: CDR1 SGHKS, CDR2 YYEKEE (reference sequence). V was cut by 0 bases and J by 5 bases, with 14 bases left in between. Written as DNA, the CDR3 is TGTGCCAGCAGCTTGGCACGGGGGTCAGGGGAGACCCAGTACTTC. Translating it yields CASSLARGSGETQYF.

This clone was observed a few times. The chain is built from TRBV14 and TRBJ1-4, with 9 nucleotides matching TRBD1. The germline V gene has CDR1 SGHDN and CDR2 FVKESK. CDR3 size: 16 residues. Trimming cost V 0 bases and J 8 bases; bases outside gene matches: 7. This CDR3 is CASSQDRLGTGEKLFF. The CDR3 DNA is TGTGCCAGCAGCCAAGATCGATTAGGGACAGGGGAAAAACTGTTTTTT.

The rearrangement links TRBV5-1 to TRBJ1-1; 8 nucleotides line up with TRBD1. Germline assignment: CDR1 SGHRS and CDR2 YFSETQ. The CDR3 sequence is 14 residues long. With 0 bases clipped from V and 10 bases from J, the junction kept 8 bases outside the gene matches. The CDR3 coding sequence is TGCGCCAGCAGCTTGGGGCGCCAGGGGGCAGCAGCTTTCTTT. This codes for CASSLGRQGAAAFF.

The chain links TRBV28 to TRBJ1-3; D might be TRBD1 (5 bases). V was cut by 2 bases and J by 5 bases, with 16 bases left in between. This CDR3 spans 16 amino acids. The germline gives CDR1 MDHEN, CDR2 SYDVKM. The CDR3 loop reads CASSLMGRTKRNTIYF. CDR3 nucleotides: TGTGCCAGCAGTTTAATGGGACGGACTAAAAGAAACACCATATATTTT.

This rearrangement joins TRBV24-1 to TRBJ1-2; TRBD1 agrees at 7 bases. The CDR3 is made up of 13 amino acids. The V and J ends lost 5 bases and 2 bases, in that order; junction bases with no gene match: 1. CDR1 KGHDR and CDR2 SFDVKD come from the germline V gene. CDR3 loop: CATSGRGNYGYTF. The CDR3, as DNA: TGTGCCACCAGTGGCAGGGGGAACTATGGCTACACCTTC.

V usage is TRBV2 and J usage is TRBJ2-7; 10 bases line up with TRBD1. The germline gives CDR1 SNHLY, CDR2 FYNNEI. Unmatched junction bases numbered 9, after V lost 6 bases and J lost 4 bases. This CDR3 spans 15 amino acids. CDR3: CASRRDRGFGYEQYF. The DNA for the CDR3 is TGTGCCAGCAGAAGGGACAGGGGATTCGGGTACGAGCAGTACTTC.

This CDR3 reads CASSSRPQRLNTEAFF. The CDR3 bases are TGTGCCAGCAGTTCCAGACCCCAGAGGCTGAACACTGAAGCTTTCTTT. V gene TRBV6-5 combines with J gene TRBJ1-1; D is ambiguous. V lost 4 bases to trimming and J lost 0 bases, with 15 bases between them. CDR3 length equals 16 residues. The germline V gene encodes CDR1 MNHEY and CDR2 SVGAGI.

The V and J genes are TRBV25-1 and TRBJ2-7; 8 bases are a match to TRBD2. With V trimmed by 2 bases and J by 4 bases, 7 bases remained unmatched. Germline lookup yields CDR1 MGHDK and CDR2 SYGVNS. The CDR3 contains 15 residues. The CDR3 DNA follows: TGTGCCAGCAGTGAAATGCGGGGGGCGGGGTACGAGCAGTACTTC. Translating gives CASSEMRGAGYEQYF.

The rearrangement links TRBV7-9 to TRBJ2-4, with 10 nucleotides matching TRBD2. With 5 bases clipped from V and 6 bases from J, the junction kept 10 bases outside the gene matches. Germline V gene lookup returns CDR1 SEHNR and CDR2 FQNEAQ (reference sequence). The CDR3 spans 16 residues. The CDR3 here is CASSLSGASGGNIQYF. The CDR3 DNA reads TGTGCCAGCAGCCTGAGCGGAGCTAGCGGGGGAAACATTCAGTACTTC.

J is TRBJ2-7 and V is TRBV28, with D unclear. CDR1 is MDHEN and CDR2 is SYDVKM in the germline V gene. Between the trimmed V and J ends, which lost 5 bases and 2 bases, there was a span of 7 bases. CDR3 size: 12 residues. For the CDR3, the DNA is TGTGCCAGCAGTGTCCGGGCCTACGAGCAGTACTTC. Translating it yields CASSVRAYEQYF. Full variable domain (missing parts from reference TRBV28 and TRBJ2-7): DVKVTQSSRYLVKRTGEKVFLECVQDMDHENMFWYRQDPGLGLRLIYFSYDVKMKEKGDIPEGYSVSREKKERFSLILESASTNQTSMYLCASSVRAYEQYFGPGTRLTVT.

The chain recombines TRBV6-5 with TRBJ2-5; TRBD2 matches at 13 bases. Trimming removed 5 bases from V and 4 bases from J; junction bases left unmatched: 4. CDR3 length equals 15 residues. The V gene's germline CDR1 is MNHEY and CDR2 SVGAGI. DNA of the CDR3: TGTGCCAGCAGTCTTACTAGCGGGGGGGGAGAGACCCAGTACTTC. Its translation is CASSLTSGGGETQYF.

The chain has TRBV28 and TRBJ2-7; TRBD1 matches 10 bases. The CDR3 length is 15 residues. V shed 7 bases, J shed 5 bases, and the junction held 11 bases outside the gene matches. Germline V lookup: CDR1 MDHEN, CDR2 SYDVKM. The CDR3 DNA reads TGTGCCAGCACCCTTCGGACAGGGGGAGGCCACGAGCAGTACTTC. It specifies CASTLRTGGGHEQYF.

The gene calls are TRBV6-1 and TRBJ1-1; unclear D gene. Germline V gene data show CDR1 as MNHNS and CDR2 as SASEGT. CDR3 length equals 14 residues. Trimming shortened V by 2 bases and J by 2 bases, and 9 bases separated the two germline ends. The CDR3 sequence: CASSEPQSNTEAFF. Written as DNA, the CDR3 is TGTGCCAGCAGTGAACCCCAGTCAAACACTGAAGCTTTCTTT.

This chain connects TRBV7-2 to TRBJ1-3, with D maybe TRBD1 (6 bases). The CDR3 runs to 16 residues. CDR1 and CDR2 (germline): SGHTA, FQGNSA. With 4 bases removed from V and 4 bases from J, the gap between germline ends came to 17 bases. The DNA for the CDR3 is TGTGCCAGCAGCTCTTATGCGACAGGCTACGGAAACACCATATATTTT. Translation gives CASSSYATGYGNTIYF.

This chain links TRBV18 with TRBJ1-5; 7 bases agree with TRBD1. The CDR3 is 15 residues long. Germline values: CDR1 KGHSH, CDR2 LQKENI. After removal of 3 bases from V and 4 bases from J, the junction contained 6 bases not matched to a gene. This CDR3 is CASSPTGTANQPQHF. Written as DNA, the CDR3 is TGTGCCAGCTCACCCACCGGGACAGCGAATCAGCCCCAGCATTTT.